This passage covers 2 T cell receptor beta chains from one sample sequenced in a study of cytomegalovirus exposure and HLA in healthy donors. Both 60 Vbeta primers and 13 Jbeta primers went into the PCR. TCRdb's copy holds only in-frame clones and misses some; the assay was immunoSEQ multiplex PCR. The sample shows 140,000 or so clones, 82% of them seen only once. Sequenced sample: PBMCs. These receptors were taken from a woman between 55 and 75 years old in good health and CMV-seropositive.

The gene calls are TRBV4-2 and TRBJ2-7, with TRBD1 identical over 8 bases. Germline CDR1 reads LGHNA; CDR2 reads YNFKEQ. The junction had 11 bases not matched to a gene; V was cut back by 2 bases and J by 2 bases. This CDR3 is built from 17 residues. CDR3: CASSQLTTRTGTYEQYF. As DNA, the CDR3 is TGTGCCAGCAGCCAACTCACAACCAGGACAGGGACCTACGAGCAGTACTTC.

This rearrangement joins TRBV19 to TRBJ2-2; 9 bases agree with TRBD2. CDR3 length equals 15 residues. The germline gives CDR1 LNHDA, CDR2 SQIVND (reference sequence). Trimming removed 3 bases from V and 7 bases from J; junction bases left unmatched: 6. In DNA, the CDR3 is TGTGCCAGTAGTATTCTAGCGGGGAGTGGCGGGGAGCTGTTTTTT. It translates to CASSILAGSGGELFF. The full variable domain, completed using reference TRBV19 and TRBJ2-2, is DGGITQSPKYLFRKEGQNVTLSCEQNLNHDAMYWYRQDPGQGLRLIYYSQIVNDFQKGDIAEGYSVSREKKESFPLTVTSAQKNPTAFYLCASSILAGSGGELFFGEGSRLTVL.